This entry lists 18 T cell receptor beta chains sequenced from one sample in a study of T cells after yellow fever vaccination. TCRdb passed the 5' RACE reads through MiXCR, listing each CDR3 protein once. The table includes under 200,000 distinct CDR3 sequences, less than 9% detected once. Material: CD4+ T cells sorted from PBMCs, obtained about 5 days after the first yellow fever vaccination. The receptor source for this set is a man younger than 30 who received the YFV17D yellow fever vaccine.

This clonotype occurred many times. The genes are TRBV6-5 and TRBJ1-5; D gene unclear. Per germline, CDR1 MNHEY and CDR2 SVGAGI. V shed 5 bases and J shed 5 bases, with 10 bases lying between them. The CDR3 runs to 13 residues. The CDR3 spells CASSPTRDQPQHF. The CDR3 DNA is TGTGCCAGCAGTCCGACGAGGGATCAGCCCCAGCATTTT.

Ten or more counts support this clonotype. V gene TRBV7-9 combines with J gene TRBJ1-3, with 9 nucleotides matching TRBD1. The CDR3 consists of 15 residues. CDR1 SEHNR and CDR2 FQNEAQ come from the germline V gene (reference sequence). V gave up 4 bases and J gave up 3 bases; unmatched junction bases: 4. The CDR3 sequence: CASSSGTGYGNTIYF. DNA of the CDR3: TGTGCCAGCAGCTCAGGGACAGGGTATGGAAACACCATATATTTT.

This clonotype was counted at least ten times. The V call is TRBV28, the J call TRBJ2-7; 10 bases are shared with TRBD1. J was trimmed by 4 bases and V by 5 bases; bases with no gene match: 5. Looked up from germline, CDR1 is MDHEN and CDR2 is SYDVKM. The CDR3 consists of 14 residues. CDR3 bases: TGTGCCAGCAGTCTTGGGACAGGGGAATACGAGCAGTACGTC. Translating gives CASSLGTGEYEQYV.

Many counts were recorded for this clonotype. This chain links TRBV10-3 with TRBJ1-5; perhaps TRBD1 as D (6 bases). CDR3 size: 15 residues. The V end lost 2 bases, the J end lost 7 bases, and 15 bases lay between the germline ends. CDR1 is ENHRY, CDR2 SYGVKD, per germline. DNA of the CDR3: TGTGCCATCAGTGAGAACTGGGGGGCTGGACAGCCCCAGCATTTT. This translates into CAISENWGAGQPQHF.

On this clonotype itself: A clone one base away is much larger, so this may be a read error. The J gene is TRBJ1-1, the V gene TRBV29-1; no reliable D call. V gave up 5 bases and J gave up 4 bases, with 14 bases separating them. CDR1 and CDR2 (germline): SQVTM, ANQGSEA. CDR3 size: 13 residues. Written as DNA, the CDR3 is TGCAGCGTTTACCCCGACACGAGCACTGAAGCTTTCTTT. It encodes CSVYPDTSTEAFF.

This clonotype was detected many times. This chain connects TRBV5-1 to TRBJ1-2, with a possible D match to TRBD1 (5 bases). Germline CDR1 SGHRS, CDR2 YFSETQ. V lost 0 bases, J lost 10 bases, and 13 bases lay in between. This CDR3 has 13 residues. For the CDR3, the DNA is TGCGCCAGCAGCTTGGCTGGGGCGGATGACTACACCTTC. Its protein is CASSLAGADDYTF.

In its sample, this clonotype was seen many times. The genes are TRBV7-2 and TRBJ2-3; TRBD2 matches 9 bases. V was clipped by 5 bases and J by 5 bases; unmatched bases: 11. The CDR3 spans 16 residues. Germline lookup yields CDR1 SGHTA and CDR2 FQGNSA. CDR3 sequence (DNA): TGTGCCAGCAGCGCCCGGGGAGCGGGGGGTCGAGATACGCAGTATTTT. Its protein product is CASSARGAGGRDTQYF. The full variable domain, its missing parts supplied by reference TRBV7-2 and TRBJ2-3, is GAGVSQSPSNKVTEKGKDVELRCDPISGHTALYWYRQSLGQGLEFLIYFQGNSAPDKSGLPSDRFSAERTGGSVSTLTIQRTQQEDSAVYLCASSARGAGGRDTQYFGPGTRLTVL.

This clonotype was counted many times. This rearrangement joins TRBV3-1 to TRBJ2-5; 10 positions agree with TRBD2. The CDR3 loop spans 13 amino acids. The V gene end was trimmed by 8 bases and the J gene end by 5 bases; junction bases not matched to a gene: 5. Germline CDR1 is LGHDT and CDR2 is YNNKEL (reference sequence). CDR3 region: CASGLAALETQYF. CDR3 DNA sequence: TGTGCCAGCGGACTAGCGGCTCTGGAGACCCAGTACTTC.

This clonotype was detected many times. V is TRBV7-3 and J is TRBJ1-5, with 8 bases fitting TRBD1. The germline CDR1 and CDR2 sequences are SGHTA and FQGTGA. After removal of 5 bases from V and 7 bases from J, the junction contained 4 bases not matched to a gene. CDR3 size: 13 residues. This CDR3 is CASSQGAYQPQHF. The DNA for the CDR3 is TGTGCCAGCAGCCAGGGGGCTTACCAGCCCCAGCATTTT.

This clonotype was counted between two and nine times. The chain joins TRBV9 to TRBJ2-6, with TRBD1 as a possible D gene (5 bases). Per germline, CDR1 SGDLS and CDR2 YYNGEE. The ends were cut back, 5 bases at V and 2 bases at J, with 14 bases in the middle. The CDR3 consists of 16 residues. Written as DNA, the CDR3 is TGTGCCAGCAGTTTCAGGGCCCCGGCTGGGGCCAACGTCCTGACTTTC. It codes for CASSFRAPAGANVLTF.

This clonotype was seen repeatedly, ten times or more. V and J are TRBV7-6 and TRBJ2-5; D is unclear. Germline V gene sequence: CDR1 SGHVS, CDR2 FNYEAQ. Trimming removed 2 bases at V and 5 bases at J, with 6 bases between. The CDR3 length is 12 residues. The CDR3 region has the DNA TGTGCCAGCAGCTTATCTGGCGAGACCCAGTACTTC. This gives the protein CASSLSGETQYF.

This clonotype was observed many times. The J gene is TRBJ2-6, the V gene TRBV5-1; D uncertain. V lost 0 bases, J lost 5 bases, and 15 bases lay in between. The CDR3 runs 17 residues. Germline loops: CDR1 SGHRS, CDR2 YFSETQ. The CDR3 coding sequence is TGCGCCAGCAGCTTGGATTTTCTGGCTCTGCGGGCCAACGTCCTGACTTTC. Residues: CASSLDFLALRANVLTF.

At least ten counts were recorded for this clonotype. The rearrangement joins TRBV29-1 to TRBJ2-7; 9 bases line up with TRBD1. The V segment lost 4 bases and the J segment 0 bases; nucleotides outside the gene matches: 10. Germline loops: CDR1 SQVTM, CDR2 ANQGSEA. The CDR3 is 16 residues long. In DNA form, the CDR3 reads TGCAGCGTTGTAATCTGGGGGACAGGGAGCTCCTACGAGCAGTACTTC. This translates into CSVVIWGTGSSYEQYF.

CDR3 in amino acids: CASSEAPSGNYNEQFF. The DNA of the CDR3 is TGTGCCAGCAGTGAAGCGCCTAGCGGGAATTACAATGAGCAGTTCTTC. This chain links TRBV2 with TRBJ2-1; 9 bases line up with TRBD2. CDR1 and CDR2 (germline): SNHLY, FYNNEI. With 0 bases clipped from V and 4 bases from J, the junction kept 4 bases outside the gene matches. CDR3 size: 16 residues.

Turning to this clonotype: A much more abundant neighbour one base away suggests this may be a read error. The chain employs TRBV6-5 and TRBJ2-4; TRBD2 matches 7 bases. The CDR3 is 13 amino acids. Germline CDR1 reads MNHEY; CDR2 reads SVGAGI. Trimming cost V 2 bases and J 7 bases; bases outside gene matches: 2. The CDR3, as DNA: TGTGCCAGCAGTTACGCGGGGGACAACATTCAGTACTTC. Its protein product is CASSYAGDNIQYF.

This clonotype was seen repeatedly, ten times or more. DNA for the CDR3: TGCGCCAGCAGCCAGATTTTGGAACAGGGATTCTCCTACGAGCAGTACTTC. Its protein is CASSQILEQGFSYEQYF. This chain connects TRBV4-3 to TRBJ2-7; D perhaps matches TRBD1 (6 bases). Per the germline V gene, CDR1 is LGHNA and CDR2 is YSLEER. Trimming shortened V by 3 bases and J by 0 bases, and 18 bases separated the two germline ends. The CDR3 sequence is 17 residues long.

This clonotype was found many times. This chain links TRBV5-1 with TRBJ2-4, with a possible D match to TRBD1 (6 bases). Trimming removed 5 bases at V and 0 bases at J, with 12 bases between. The CDR3 is 15 residues long. CDR1 SGHRS and CDR2 YFSETQ come from the germline V gene. As DNA, the CDR3 is TGCGCCAGCAGAGCCGGGACAACAGCCAAAAACATTCAGTACTTC. This codes for CASRAGTTAKNIQYF. The whole variable domain, filled in from reference TRBV5-1 and TRBJ2-4, reads KAGVTQTPRYLIKTRGQQVTLSCSPISGHRSVSWYQQTPGQGLQFLFEYFSETQRNKGNFPGRFSGRQFSNSRSEMNVSTLELGDSALYLCASRAGTTAKNIQYFGAGTRLSVL.

J is TRBJ1-4 and V is TRBV10-3, with D possibly TRBD1 on 6 matching bases. Deletions cut 2 bases from V and 14 bases from J, with 12 bases between. Germline V gene data show CDR1 as ENHRY and CDR2 as SYGVKD. The CDR3 totals 12 residues. CDR3 sequence reads: CAISEDGGLLFF. The CDR3 DNA reads TGTGCCATCAGTGAGGATGGGGGCCTGCTGTTTTTT.